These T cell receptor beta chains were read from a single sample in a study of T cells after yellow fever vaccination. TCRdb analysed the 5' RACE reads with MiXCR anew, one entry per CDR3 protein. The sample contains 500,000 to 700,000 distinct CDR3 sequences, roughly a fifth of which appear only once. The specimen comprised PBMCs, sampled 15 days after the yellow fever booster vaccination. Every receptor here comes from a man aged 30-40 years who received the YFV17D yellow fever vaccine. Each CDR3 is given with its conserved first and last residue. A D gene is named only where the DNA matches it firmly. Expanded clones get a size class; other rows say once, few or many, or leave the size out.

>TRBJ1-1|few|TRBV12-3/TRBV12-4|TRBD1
CASREQGGNTEAFF
TGTGCCAGCAGGGAACAGGGGGGGAACACTGAAGCTTTCTTT
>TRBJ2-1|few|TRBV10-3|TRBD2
CAIRGLAGGRASYNEQFF
TGTGCCATCAGGGGACTAGCGGGAGGTCGGGCGTCCTACAATGAGCAGTTCTTC
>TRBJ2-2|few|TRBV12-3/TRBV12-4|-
CASTYTNTGELFF
TGTGCCAGCACCTACACGAACACCGGGGAGCTGTTTTTT
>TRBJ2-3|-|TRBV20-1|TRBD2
CSASGGGSTDTQYF
TGCAGTGCAAGTGGGGGGGGTAGCACAGATACGCAGTATTTT
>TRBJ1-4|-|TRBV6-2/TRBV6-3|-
CASSYGVKLFF
TGTGCCAGCAGTTATGGGGTAAAACTGTTTTTT
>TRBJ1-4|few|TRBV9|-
CASSVDDKGGEKLFF
TGTGCCAGCAGCGTAGATGACAAGGGAGGGGAAAAACTGTTTTTT
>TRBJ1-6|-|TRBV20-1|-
CSARFSVFGPLHF
TGCAGTGCCCGCTTTAGTGTTTTCGGACCCCTCCACTTT
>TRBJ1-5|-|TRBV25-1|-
CASSESNSNQPQHF
TGTGCCAGCAGTGAAAGTAACAGTAATCAGCCCCAGCATTTT
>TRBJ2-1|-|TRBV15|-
CATSRDETHEQFF
TGTGCCACCAGCAGAGACGAGACCCATGAGCAGTTCTTC
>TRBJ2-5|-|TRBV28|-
CASRYSGPRQETQYF
TGTGCCAGCAGGTACTCAGGGCCCCGCCAAGAGACCCAGTACTTC
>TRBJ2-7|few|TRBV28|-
CASSPLQGIGDEQYF
TGTGCCAGCAGCCCCTTGCAGGGAATTGGAGACGAGCAGTACTTC
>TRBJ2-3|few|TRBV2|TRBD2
CASSDSGTATDTQYF
TGTGCCAGCAGTGATAGCGGGACCGCCACAGATACGCAGTATTTT
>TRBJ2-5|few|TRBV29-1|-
CSAEDETQYF
TGCAGCGCGGAGGATGAGACCCAGTACTTC
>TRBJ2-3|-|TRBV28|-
CASSIEDSRTDTQYF
TGTGCCAGCAGTATCGAGGACTCCCGCACAGATACGCAGTATTTT
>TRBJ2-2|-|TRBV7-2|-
CASSLYFVSATGELFF
TGTGCCAGCAGCTTATATTTCGTTTCGGCAACCGGGGAGCTGTTTTTT
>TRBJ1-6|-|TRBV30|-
CAWKFGQRNSPLHF
TGTGCCTGGAAGTTTGGACAGAGGAATTCACCCCTCCACTTT
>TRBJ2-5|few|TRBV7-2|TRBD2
CASSPSSGRQETQYF
TGTGCCAGCAGCCCATCTAGCGGGAGGCAAGAGACCCAGTACTTC
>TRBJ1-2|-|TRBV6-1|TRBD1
CASSPAGTAYGYTF
TGTGCCAGCAGTCCCGCAGGGACAGCCTATGGCTACACCTTC
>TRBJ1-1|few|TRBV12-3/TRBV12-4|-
CASGLPQGANTEAFF
TGTGCCAGCGGCCTCCCCCAGGGCGCGAACACTGAAGCTTTCTTT
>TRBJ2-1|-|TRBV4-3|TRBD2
CASSPRVSGPSYNEQFF
TGCGCCAGCAGCCCGCGGGTTAGCGGGCCCTCCTACAATGAGCAGTTCTTC
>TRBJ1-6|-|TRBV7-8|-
CASSLVSQQDNSPLHF
TGTGCCAGCAGCTTAGTCTCTCAACAAGATAATTCACCCCTCCACTTT
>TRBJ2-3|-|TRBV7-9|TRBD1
CASSWDRESADTQYF
TGTGCCAGCAGCTGGGACAGGGAATCTGCAGATACGCAGTATTTT
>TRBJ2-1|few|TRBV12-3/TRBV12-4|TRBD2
CASSFVAGGHNEQFF
TGTGCCAGCAGTTTTGTAGCGGGAGGGCACAATGAGCAGTTCTTC
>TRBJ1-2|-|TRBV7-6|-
CASSLEAERLGVGYTF
TGTGCCAGCAGCTTAGAGGCTGAGAGGCTGGGAGTTGGCTACACCTTC
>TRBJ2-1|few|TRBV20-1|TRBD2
CSARNAREGGEQFF
TGCAGTGCTAGAAACGCCCGGGAGGGTGGGGAGCAGTTCTTC
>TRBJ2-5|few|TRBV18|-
CASSPNPLETQYF
TGTGCCAGCTCACCAAATCCTTTAGAGACCCAGTACTTC
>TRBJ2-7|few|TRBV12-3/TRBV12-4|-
CASSFSNTVYEQYF
TGTGCCAGCAGTTTCAGTAACACCGTATACGAGCAGTACTTC
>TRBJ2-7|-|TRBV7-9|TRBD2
CASSFHRTSGAYEQYF
TGTGCCAGCAGCTTCCACAGGACTAGCGGGGCCTACGAGCAGTACTTC
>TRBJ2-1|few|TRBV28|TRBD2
CASSLSPGLAGVDEQFF
TGTGCCAGCAGTCTTAGCCCCGGACTAGCGGGAGTCGATGAGCAGTTCTTC
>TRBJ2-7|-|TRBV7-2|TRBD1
CASSETGQGYEQYF
TGTGCCAGCAGCGAGACGGGACAGGGCTACGAGCAGTACTTC
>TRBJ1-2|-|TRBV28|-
CASSPRNSDGYTF
TGTGCCAGCAGTCCCCGGAACAGTGATGGCTACACCTTC
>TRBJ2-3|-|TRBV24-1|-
CATSDPSSGPLDTQYF
TGTGCCACCAGTGATCCCTCGAGTGGGCCTCTGGATACGCAGTATTTT
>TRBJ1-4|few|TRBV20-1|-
CSAKKDNEKLFF
TGCAGTGCTAAGAAGGATAATGAAAAACTGTTTTTT
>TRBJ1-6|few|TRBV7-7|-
CASSQDYNSPLHF
TGTGCCAGCAGCCAGGACTATAATTCACCCCTCCACTTT
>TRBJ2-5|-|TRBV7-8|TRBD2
CASRRGGTQYF
TGTGCCAGCAGGCGGGGGGGGACCCAGTACTTC
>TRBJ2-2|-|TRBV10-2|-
CASTGGHGTGELFF
TGCGCCAGCACCGGGGGCCATGGCACCGGGGAGCTGTTTTTT
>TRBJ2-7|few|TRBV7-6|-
CASSLKGPGGEQYF
TGTGCCAGCAGCTTAAAGGGACCTGGAGGCGAGCAGTACTTC
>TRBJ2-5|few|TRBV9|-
CASSVGVEETQYF
TGTGCCAGCAGCGTAGGGGTCGAAGAGACCCAGTACTTC
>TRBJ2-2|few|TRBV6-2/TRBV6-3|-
CASSGSHVTGELFF
TGTGCCAGCAGTGGCTCCCATGTAACCGGGGAGCTGTTTTTT
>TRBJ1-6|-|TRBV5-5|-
CASRGNLGGVGSPLHF
TGTGCCAGCAGAGGAAACCTAGGGGGTGTCGGTTCACCCCTCCACTTT
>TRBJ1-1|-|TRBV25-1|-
CASSLPGVGNTEAFF
TGTGCCAGCAGTCTTCCGGGGGTAGGGAACACTGAAGCTTTCTTT
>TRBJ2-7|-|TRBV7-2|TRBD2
CASSSRDYHEQYF
TGTGCCAGCAGCTCCCGGGACTACCACGAGCAGTACTTC